The TCR beta chain under discussion was sequenced for a study of blood T cell repertoires in COVID-19. Study information: Acute and convalescent COVID-19 samples came from the United States, Italy and Spain. T cells, B-cell-depleted T cells, or PBMCs provided the cDNA or gDNA that served as material.

This CDR3 has 15 residues. Germline-derived CDR1 and CDR2 are DFQATT and SNEGSKA (reference sequence). V dropped 3 bases and J dropped 0 bases, with 12 bases sitting between them. In the source study's methods: Scientists estimated how many nucleated cells there were by amplifying reference gene primers. Using immunoSEQ multiplex PCR, the repertoire was profiled, and TCRdb retains in-frame clones only, with some absent. V, J and clone size are taken as reported in that table, and D and trimming were inferred from the DNA itself. The sample records 150,000 or so clones, 77% being singletons. The clonotype comes from a woman aged 50 to 60 with active or convalescent COVID-19. The chain uses TRBV20-1 and TRBJ2-1, with TRBD2 as a possible D gene (5 bases). The sample consisted of peripheral blood. The CDR3 DNA reads TGCAGTGCTAGTCTTGGACTGAGCTCCTACAATGAGCAGTTCTTC. The encoded protein is CSASLGLSSYNEQFF.